This note documents a single TCR beta chain sequence. These data belong to a study of cytomegalovirus exposure and HLA in healthy donors. V lost 0 bases and J lost 4; bases outside the gene matches: 7. The CDR3 runs to 15 residues. Per the germline V gene, CDR1 is SGDLS and CDR2 is YYNGEE. The PCR ran on 60 Vbeta and 13 Jbeta primers. In the original processing: Some 11 million of the 80 million or so unique TCR beta chains counted in a later analysis were shared. Method: immunoSEQ multiplex PCR; TCRdb's copy keeps in-frame clones and lacks some. That table supplies the V and J calls and clone size; D and trimming were determined from the DNA. The sample holds hundreds of thousands of clones, around 80% seen once.

This TCR came from a middle-aged woman in good health and CMV-seronegative. The source material was PBMCs. This chain joins TRBV9 and TRBJ2-7; TRBD1 matches at 7 bases. The CDR3 reads CASSVGQGDGYEQYF. CDR3 bases: TGTGCCAGCAGCGTAGGCCAGGGGGATGGATACGAGCAGTACTTC.